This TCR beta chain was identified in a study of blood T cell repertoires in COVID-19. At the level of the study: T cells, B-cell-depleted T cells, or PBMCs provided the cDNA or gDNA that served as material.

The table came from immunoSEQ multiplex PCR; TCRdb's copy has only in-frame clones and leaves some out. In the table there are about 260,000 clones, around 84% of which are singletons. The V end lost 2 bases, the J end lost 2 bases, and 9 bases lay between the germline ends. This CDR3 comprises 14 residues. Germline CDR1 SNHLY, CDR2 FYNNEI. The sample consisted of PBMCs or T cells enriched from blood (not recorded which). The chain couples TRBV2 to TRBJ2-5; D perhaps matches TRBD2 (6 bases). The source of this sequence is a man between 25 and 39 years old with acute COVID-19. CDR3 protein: CASSETEGQETQYF. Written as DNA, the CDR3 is TGTGCCAGCAGTGAAACGGAGGGACAAGAGACCCAGTACTTC.